Below are 17 T cell receptor beta chains sequenced from a single sample in a study of Ad26.COV2.S vaccination and SARS-CoV-2 variants. As for treatment: 19 received Ad26.COV2.S at low or high dose, single or two shots; about five received placebo; per-sample allocation not given. Following the first vaccine or placebo injection, samples were taken on day 63. Assay used: immunoSEQ multiplex PCR; TCRdb lists only in-frame clones, some missing. The table includes approximately 410,000 clones, around 92% detected once. The sample in question was peripheral blood, obtained in a trial of Ad26.COV2.S vaccine versus placebo. These receptors came from a person between 18 and 60 years old who received the Ad26.COV2.S COVID-19 vaccine or a placebo.

In its sample, this clone was seen once. The chain links TRBV24-1 to TRBJ2-2; D is unclear. CDR3 length: 14 amino acids. Between the trimmed V and J ends, which lost 5 bases and 5 bases, there was a span of 11 bases. Germline-derived CDR1 and CDR2 are KGHDR and SFDVKD. The CDR3 sequence is CATSVAGSTGELFF. CDR3 DNA sequence: TGTGCCACCAGTGTCGCAGGATCAACCGGGGAGCTGTTTTTT.

This chain joins TRBV6-2 or TRBV6-3 and TRBJ2-1, with 9 nucleotides matching TRBD2. V gave up 2 bases and J gave up 4 bases; unmatched junction bases: 6. The CDR3 sequence is 16 residues long. Germline loops: CDR1 MNHEY, CDR2 SVGEGT. CDR3: CASSYIRLAVYNEQFF. DNA of the CDR3: TGTGCCAGCAGTTACATTCGACTAGCGGTTTACAATGAGCAGTTCTTC.

The chain links TRBV6-2 or TRBV6-3 to TRBJ1-5; D not resolved. There are 17 residues in the CDR3. Germline values: CDR1 MNHEY, CDR2 SVGEGT. V was cut by 1 base and J by 1 base, with 14 bases left in between. DNA for the CDR3: TGTGCCAGCAGTTACTTTCTCGACCTGGGGAGCAATCAGCCCCAGCATTTT. This codes for CASSYFLDLGSNQPQHF.

There are a few counts of this clone. The rearrangement links TRBV19 to TRBJ1-2, with TRBD1 identical over 7 bases. Germline V gives CDR1 LNHDA, CDR2 SQIVND (reference sequence). V lost 10 bases, J lost 3 bases, and 8 bases stayed unmatched. CDR3 length: 13 residues. The DNA for the CDR3 is TGTGCCACCAAACAGGGGCGCGACTATGGCTACACCTTC. It specifies CATKQGRDYGYTF.

The J gene is TRBJ1-1, the V gene TRBV5-8; possibly TRBD1 for D (5 bases). CDR1 SGHTS and CDR2 YDEGEE come from the germline V gene. This CDR3 spans 16 amino acids. The ends were cut back, 1 base at V and 1 base at J, with 14 bases in the middle. The CDR3 loop reads CASSLFSPTGNTEAFF. The CDR3 DNA follows: TGTGCCAGCAGCTTGTTTTCCCCAACAGGGAACACTGAAGCTTTCTTT.

The chain carries TRBV5-1 and TRBJ1-5; 7 positions agree with TRBD1. Unmatched junction bases numbered 4, after V lost 4 bases and J lost 3 bases. The CDR3 is 14 residues long. Germline loops: CDR1 SGHRS, CDR2 YFSETQ. CDR3 protein: CASSAGQSNQPQHF. DNA of the CDR3: TGCGCCAGCAGCGCGGGACAGTCCAATCAGCCCCAGCATTTT.

The chain employs TRBV5-1 and TRBJ1-2; D gene unclear. The germline CDR1 and CDR2 sequences are SGHRS and YFSETQ. V was cut by 5 bases and J by 3 bases, with 17 bases left in between. This CDR3 region has 15 residues. CDR3 in DNA: TGCGCCAGCAGGTCCTCTTGGCCCATGGACTATGGCTACACCTTC. Amino acids: CASRSSWPMDYGYTF.

The chain carries TRBV13 and TRBJ2-7, with D perhaps being TRBD1 or TRBD2 (6 bases each). This CDR3 is 18 amino acids long. V gave up 10 bases and J gave up 0 bases, with 28 bases separating them. The germline CDR1 and CDR2 sequences are PRHDT and FYEKMQ (reference sequence). The CDR3 loop reads CATKVRGNGGPSSYEQYF. CDR3 in DNA: TGTGCCACCAAGGTGAGGGGGAACGGGGGACCAAGCTCCTACGAGCAGTACTTC.

The chain has TRBV12-5 and TRBJ2-1, with 8 bases aligning to TRBD1. The CDR3 covers 16 residues. J gave up 4 bases and V 2 bases, and 7 bases lay outside the gene matches. Germline V gene lookup returns CDR1 LGHNT and CDR2 FRNRAP. The CDR3 nucleotides are TGTGCTAGTGGTTTGTCCCTAGACAGGGGTTACAATGAGCAGTTCTTC. Translated, it gives CASGLSLDRGYNEQFF.

The chain combines TRBV7-8 with TRBJ1-6; the match to TRBD1 covers 8 bases. The CDR3 covers 16 residues. V was pared by 5 bases and J by 10 bases, with 13 bases of the junction left unmatched. From germline, CDR1 is SGHVS and CDR2 FQNEAQ. CDR3 bases: TGTGCCAGCAGCCGAGAAAGGACAGGGACGGGATCACCCCTCCACTTT. This codes for CASSRERTGTGSPLHF.

The chain employs TRBV29-1 and TRBJ2-7; TRBD1 agrees at 9 bases. CDR1 and CDR2 from the germline V gene are SQVTM and ANQGSEA. CDR3 length: 15 amino acids. The J segment lost 2 bases and the V segment lost 0 bases, leaving 5 bases of the junction unmatched. The CDR3 region is CSVEDQTGGPYEQYF. CDR3 in DNA: TGCAGCGTTGAAGATCAAACAGGGGGCCCCTACGAGCAGTACTTC.

For this clone: This sample also contains other DNA sequences that code for the same CDR3. The chain is built from TRBV6-5 and TRBJ1-5; TRBD1 is a possible D gene (5 bases). Germline-derived CDR1 and CDR2 are MNHEY and SVGAGI. V was pared by 6 bases and J by 4 bases, with 10 bases between. The CDR3 covers 13 residues. DNA for the CDR3: TGTGCCAGCAGGCCAGACAGAAATCAGCCCCAGCATTTT. This translates into CASRPDRNQPQHF.

This rearrangement joins TRBV28 to TRBJ2-3; possible D gene TRBD2, 5 bases. V was cut by 2 bases and J by 4 bases, with 7 bases left in between. CDR1 and CDR2 from the germline V gene are MDHEN and SYDVKM. The CDR3 consists of 13 residues. CDR3 bases: TGTGCCAGCAGTTTACTAGCCGCAGATACGCAGTATTTT. Its protein product is CASSLLAADTQYF.

The J gene is TRBJ2-3, the V gene TRBV27; 9 bases are shared with TRBD2. Unmatched junction bases numbered 16, after V lost 1 base and J lost 2 bases. The germline V gene encodes CDR1 MNHEY and CDR2 SMNVEV (reference sequence). CDR3 size: 20 residues. The CDR3 DNA reads as TGTGCCAGCAGTTTATGGGATCCTTGGTCTAGCGGGGCCATCACAGATACGCAGTATTTT. Its translation is CASSLWDPWSSGAITDTQYF.

In the case of this clone: The sample holds other DNA sequences that translate to the same CDR3. The chain has TRBV6-6 and TRBJ2-7; D may be TRBD1 or TRBD2 (6 bases each). The CDR3 loop spans 13 amino acids. Trimming took off 5 bases at V and 4 bases at J, with 12 bases between the two ends. CDR1 is MNHNY and CDR2 is SVGAGI in the germline V gene (reference sequence). CDR3 sequence: CASSPGGGYEQYF. The DNA of the CDR3 is TGTGCCAGCAGTCCCGGAGGGGGATACGAGCAGTACTTC.

The chain uses TRBV19 and TRBJ2-2; D is uncertain. Germline V lookup: CDR1 LNHDA, CDR2 SQIVND (reference sequence). The CDR3 length is 14 residues. Between the trimmed V and J ends, which lost 4 bases and 7 bases, there was a span of 13 bases. CDR3 sequence: CASSRWASNGELFF. The CDR3 coding sequence is TGTGCCAGTAGTAGATGGGCGAGTAACGGGGAGCTGTTTTTT.

In this sample, this clone turned up once. The rearrangement joins TRBV5-6 to TRBJ1-4; 7 bases are a match to TRBD1. V lost 4 bases and J lost 6; bases outside the gene matches: 9. The CDR3 extends over 15 amino acids. Germline V CDR1 and CDR2: SGHDT, YYEEEE. Here the CDR3 reads CASSETGRRDEKLFF. CDR3 sequence (DNA): TGTGCCAGCAGCGAGACAGGGCGGCGGGATGAAAAACTGTTTTTT.